One and the same sample provided the 18 T cell receptor beta chains below, sequenced in a study of spatial heterogeneity in lung cancer. Time point in this sample: sample taken at primary tumor resection. TCRdb reprocessed the 5' RACE reads with MiXCR, giving one entry per CDR3 protein. The sample lists 48,000 or so distinct CDR3 sequences; about 5.8% were seen once. Source: PBMCs, taken at surgery. The receptors derive from a male donor with early-stage non-small cell lung cancer.

Many counts were recorded for this clonotype. CDR3 in DNA: TGTGCCAGTAGTATTACAGGGCTAGCCACAGATACGCAGTATTTT. This translates into CASSITGLATDTQYF. The V call is TRBV19, the J call TRBJ2-3; tentatively, D is TRBD1 (6 bases). Germline V gene lookup returns CDR1 LNHDA and CDR2 SQIVND (reference sequence). Trimming stripped 3 bases from V and 2 bases from J, with 12 bases between. The CDR3 totals 15 residues.

The sample holds a few counts of this clonotype. This chain connects TRBV3-1 to TRBJ1-2; unclear D gene. Germline CDR1 reads LGHDT; CDR2 reads YNNKEL (reference sequence). This CDR3 is built from 15 residues. With 0 bases removed from V and 2 bases from J, the gap between germline ends came to 10 bases. Written as DNA, the CDR3 is TGTGCCAGCAGCCAAGACGGTTCAAGGAACTATGGCTACACCTTC. Its translation is CASSQDGSRNYGYTF.

This clonotype was seen ten or more times. The chain links TRBV9 to TRBJ2-3; 12 bases are a match to TRBD1. The CDR3 sequence is 16 residues long. Germline V gene lookup returns CDR1 SGDLS and CDR2 YYNGEE. The ends lost 4 bases at V and 3 bases at J; junction bases unmatched: 6. The CDR3 loop reads CASSLPGQGATDTQYF. The CDR3 coding sequence is TGTGCCAGCAGCTTACCGGGACAGGGGGCAACAGATACGCAGTATTTT.

This clonotype was detected ten times or more. The chain employs TRBV20-1 and TRBJ2-5; maybe TRBD1 (6 bases). Per germline, CDR1 DFQATT and CDR2 SNEGSKA (reference sequence). This CDR3 is 15 amino acids long. V lost 0 bases, J lost 0 bases, and 11 bases lay in between. This CDR3 is CSARDGAGDQETQYF. CDR3 DNA: TGCAGTGCTAGAGATGGTGCAGGGGACCAAGAGACCCAGTACTTC.

The count of this clonotype is one. The chain carries TRBV5-1 and TRBJ2-7; D is perhaps TRBD1 (5 bases). The V end was cut by 4 bases, the J end by 1 base, with 15 bases between. The germline V gene has CDR1 SGHRS and CDR2 YFSETQ. There are 15 residues in the CDR3. The CDR3 nucleotides read TGCGCCAGCAGCCCAGGACACTCGTCATCCTACGAGCAGTACTTC. Translation gives CASSPGHSSSYEQYF.

This clonotype was seen many times. The J gene is TRBJ2-1, the V gene TRBV28; D remains unclear. Germline V gives CDR1 MDHEN, CDR2 SYDVKM. This CDR3 is 12 amino acids long. The V and J ends lost 5 bases and 14 bases respectively, with 16 bases between them. The CDR3 protein is CASSQRRHLEFF. In DNA, the CDR3 is TGTGCCAGCAGTCAAAGAAGGCATTTAGAGTTCTTC.

This clonotype appeared many times. CDR3 DNA sequence: TGTGCCACCTCAACAGGGGGAGAGTACGAGCAGTACTTC. The encoded protein is CATSTGGEYEQYF. This chain links TRBV6-5 with TRBJ2-7; TRBD1 aligns across 8 bases. Losses at the gene ends were 10 bases for V and 4 bases for J; bases not matched to a gene: 9. Germline V CDR1 and CDR2: MNHEY, SVGAGI. The CDR3 consists of 13 residues.

In its sample, this clonotype was seen many times. V and J are TRBV7-2 and TRBJ1-4, with D possibly being TRBD1 (5 bases). Germline V gives CDR1 SGHTA, CDR2 FQGNSA. The V gene lost 5 bases and the J gene lost 0 bases, with 10 bases spanning the gap. The CDR3 is 15 amino acids. This CDR3 is CASSPGTATNEKLFF. The DNA for the CDR3 is TGTGCCAGCAGCCCAGGGACGGCAACTAATGAAAAACTGTTTTTT.

CDR3: CASSASVAGSDEQYF. The CDR3 nucleotides read TGCGCCAGCAGCGCGTCAGTAGCGGGGAGCGACGAGCAGTACTTC. This sequence joins TRBV5-1 and TRBJ2-7; 8 bases are a match to TRBD2. This CDR3 is built from 15 residues. Germline-derived CDR1 and CDR2 are SGHRS and YFSETQ. The V segment lost 4 bases and the J segment 5 bases; nucleotides outside the gene matches: 11.

This clonotype was counted many times. J is TRBJ2-1 and V is TRBV3-1, with 10 nucleotides matching TRBD2. There are 18 residues in the CDR3. Germline CDR1 LGHDT, CDR2 YNNKEL (reference sequence). The junction had 10 bases not matched to a gene; V was cut back by 2 bases and J by 3 bases. The CDR3 here is CASSQFVDRTSGYNEQFF. CDR3 in DNA: TGTGCCAGCAGCCAATTTGTTGATAGGACTAGCGGCTACAATGAGCAGTTCTTC.

This clonotype occurred a few times. The chain is built from TRBV20-1 and TRBJ1-1; D call uncertain. CDR3 length: 14 amino acids. CDR1 is DFQATT and CDR2 is SNEGSKA in the germline V gene (reference sequence). V gave up 3 bases and J gave up 1 base, with 12 bases separating them. CDR3 sequence reads: CSARAGSSNTEAFF. The DNA of the CDR3 is TGCAGTGCTAGGGCGGGCAGCTCGAACACTGAAGCTTTCTTT.

This clonotype was seen repeatedly, ten times or more. V gene TRBV9 combines with J gene TRBJ2-3; D call uncertain. Looked up from germline, CDR1 is SGDLS and CDR2 is YYNGEE. CDR3 length equals 15 residues. V was shortened by 3 bases and J by 0 bases, with 11 bases between the two germline ends. The CDR3 spells CASSADPISTDTQYF. The DNA for the CDR3 is TGTGCCAGCAGCGCGGACCCGATCAGCACAGATACGCAGTATTTT.

This clonotype was detected ten times or more. The rearrangement uses TRBV6-2 or TRBV6-3 and TRBJ1-2, with no clear D. CDR1 MNHEY and CDR2 SVGEGT come from the germline V gene. The CDR3 runs to 12 residues. Trimming shortened V by 1 base and J by 8 bases, and 8 bases separated the two germline ends. CDR3 in amino acids: CASSYLGGGYTF. The CDR3 bases are TGTGCCAGCAGTTACTTGGGCGGCGGCTACACCTTC.

This clonotype was observed at least ten times. The rearrangement uses TRBV25-1 and TRBJ2-1; D is perhaps TRBD2 (6 bases). The V end was cut by 10 bases, the J end by 5 bases, with 18 bases between. This CDR3 comprises 14 residues. Germline CDR1 and CDR2: MGHDK and SYGVNS. CDR3 sequence: CATAESSGHNEQFF. DNA for the CDR3: TGTGCCACCGCGGAGAGTAGCGGCCACAATGAGCAGTTCTTC.

This clonotype was seen ten or more times. This rearrangement joins TRBV11-2 to TRBJ1-5; D is unclear. This CDR3 contains 16 residues. V lost 1 base and J lost 4, with 14 bases in between. Germline V gene data show CDR1 as SGHAT and CDR2 as FQNNGV. CDR3 sequence: CASSLVVRGENQPQHF. For the CDR3, the DNA is TGTGCCAGCAGCTTAGTTGTGCGGGGAGAAAATCAGCCCCAGCATTTT.

This clonotype was seen ten or more times. The CDR3 region has the DNA TGCAGTGCTAGAGGGCGGGACAGTCGATCCTTGGTAGGCAATGAGCAGTTCTTC. It specifies CSARGRDSRSLVGNEQFF. The J gene is TRBJ2-1, the V gene TRBV20-1, with TRBD1 as a possible D gene (7 bases). Germline CDR1 and CDR2: DFQATT and SNEGSKA (reference sequence). V was shortened by 1 base and J by 6 bases, with 25 bases between the two germline ends. The CDR3 runs 18 residues.

This clonotype came up many times. V usage is TRBV6-1 and J usage is TRBJ1-5; a weak D match, TRBD1 (6 bases). Germline CDR1 MNHNS, CDR2 SASEGT. The CDR3 sequence is 15 residues long. V lost 6 bases and J 0 bases, leaving 12 bases between the germline ends. The CDR3 sequence: CASSGQGNSNQPQHF. As DNA, the CDR3 is TGTGCCAGCAGCGGGCAGGGGAATAGCAATCAGCCCCAGCATTTT.

This clonotype was seen many times. This chain uses TRBV20-1 with TRBJ2-5; 10 bases are shared with TRBD2. Losses at the gene ends were 0 bases for V and 4 bases for J; bases not matched to a gene: 5. Looked up from germline, CDR1 is DFQATT and CDR2 is SNEGSKA (reference sequence). The CDR3 is 15 amino acids. The CDR3 loop is CSARDLPSGRETQYF. CDR3 nucleotide sequence: TGCAGTGCTAGAGATCTGCCTAGCGGGAGAGAGACCCAGTACTTC.